This passage covers 22 T cell receptor beta chains from one sample sequenced in a study of blood T cell repertoires in COVID-19. Only in-frame clones appear in the TCRdb table, and some are missing; sequencing was by immunoSEQ multiplex PCR. Among tens of thousands of clones listed, 65% to 85% were seen once. Sequenced material: peripheral blood. Every receptor here comes from a woman in her fifties or sixties with acute or convalescent COVID-19.

The J gene is TRBJ1-2, the V gene TRBV6-5; D call uncertain. This CDR3 has 12 residues. V was shortened by 2 bases and J by 4 bases, with 5 bases between the two germline ends. The germline CDR1 and CDR2 sequences are MNHEY and SVGAGI. CDR3 in DNA: TGTGCCAGCAGTTACAACAGCTATGGCTACACCTTC. It encodes CASSYNSYGYTF.

The chain carries TRBV19 and TRBJ1-5; the D is unclear. Germline lookup yields CDR1 LNHDA and CDR2 SQIVND (reference sequence). V was trimmed by 3 bases and J by 6 bases, leaving 12 bases between them. The CDR3 is made up of 14 amino acids. For the CDR3, the DNA is TGTGCCAGTAGTATTTGGAGGGTTGGTCAGCCCCAGCATTTT. This encodes CASSIWRVGQPQHF.

This chain joins TRBV10-2 and TRBJ1-1; the D gene is possibly TRBD1 (5 bases). CDR3 length equals 14 residues. The germline CDR1 and CDR2 sequences are WSHSY and SAAADI. The V and J ends lost 3 bases and 1 base respectively, with 9 bases between them. The CDR3, as DNA: TGCGCCAGCAGTGATTTGGGGGGGAACACTGAAGCTTTCTTT. Translation gives CASSDLGGNTEAFF.

The chain uses TRBV11-3 and TRBJ1-6; D gene uncertain. From germline, CDR1 is SGHNT and CDR2 YENEEA. Trimming pared 6 bases from V and 8 bases from J, leaving 11 bases between. The CDR3 totals 13 residues. DNA of the CDR3: TGTGCCAGCAGTCAAGATCGGGATTCACCCCTCCACTTT. Translated: CASSQDRDSPLHF.

V and J are TRBV2 and TRBJ2-1, with 9 bases identical to TRBD2. V was clipped by 1 base and J by 6 bases; unmatched bases: 7. CDR1 and CDR2 (germline): SNHLY, FYNNEI. The CDR3 totals 16 residues. CDR3 sequence (DNA): TGTGCCAGCAGTGAAGTTAGCGGGAGCGGAGCCAATGAGCAGTTCTTC. Translation: CASSEVSGSGANEQFF.

This clone was seen a single time. The chain has TRBV7-9 and TRBJ1-1, with D hard to call. Trimming took off 5 bases at V and 7 bases at J, with 8 bases between the two ends. CDR1 is SEHNR and CDR2 is FQNEAQ in the germline V gene (reference sequence). The CDR3 is 11 residues long. The CDR3 coding sequence is TGTGCCAGCAGCCCCTCCTTTGAAGCTTTCTTT. It codes for CASSPSFEAFF.

In nucleotides, the CDR3 is TGTGCCAGCACTAAAGCTGGCGGGTTCACAGATACGCAGTATTTT. This encodes CASTKAGGFTDTQYF. This chain uses TRBV7-7 with TRBJ2-3, with TRBD2 as a possible D gene (5 bases). V shed 7 bases and J shed 2 bases, with 16 bases lying between them. The CDR3 contains 15 residues. Germline V CDR1 and CDR2: SSHAT, FNYEAQ (reference sequence). The whole variable domain, filled in from reference TRBV7-7 and TRBJ2-3, reads GAGVSQSPRYKVTKRGQDVTLRCDPISSHATLYWYQQALGQGPEFLTYFNYEAQPDKSGLPSDRFSAERPEGSISTLTIQRTEQRDSAMYRCASTKAGGFTDTQYFGPGTRLTVL.

This clone was recorded only once. The rearrangement links TRBV9 to TRBJ1-3, with a possible D match to TRBD1 (6 bases). There are 17 residues in the CDR3. From germline, CDR1 is SGDLS and CDR2 YYNGEE. V lost 0 bases and J 0 bases, leaving 13 bases between the germline ends. The CDR3 nucleotides read TGTGCCAGCAGCGTAGCAGGGGCGGGGGTCTCTGGAAACACCATATATTTT. It specifies CASSVAGAGVSGNTIYF.

The genes are TRBV2 and TRBJ2-7; no firm D call. This CDR3 has 13 residues. Germline CDR1 reads SNHLY; CDR2 reads FYNNEI. V dropped 5 bases and J dropped 1 base, with 9 bases sitting between them. CDR3 residues: CASSINQSYEQYF. The CDR3 DNA sequence: TGTGCCAGCAGTATCAATCAATCCTACGAGCAGTACTTC.

The chain has TRBV3-1 (or the pseudogene TRBV3-2) and TRBJ2-5, with 13 bases lining up with TRBD2. CDR3 length equals 16 residues. Per germline, CDR1 LGHDT and CDR2 YNNKEL (reference sequence). The V gene end was trimmed by 1 base and the J gene end by 4 bases; junction bases not matched to a gene: 3. This chain's CDR3 is CASSQGTSGRLETQYF. The CDR3 nucleotides are TGTGCCAGCAGCCAAGGGACTAGCGGGAGATTAGAGACCCAGTACTTC.

CDR3 DNA: TGTGCCTGGAAGCGAGTCGTCAACACCGGGGAGCTGTTTTTT. Translated: CAWKRVVNTGELFF. J is TRBJ2-2 and V is TRBV30; unclear D gene. CDR3 length: 14 amino acids. Germline V lookup: CDR1 GTSNPN, CDR2 SVGIG (reference sequence). Deletions cut 4 bases from V and 2 bases from J, with 11 bases between.

V usage is TRBV18 and J usage is TRBJ1-6; D unclear. The V gene's germline CDR1 is KGHSH and CDR2 LQKENI. The V end was cut by 3 bases, the J end by 0 bases, with 12 bases between. The CDR3 has 17 amino acids. The CDR3 DNA follows: TGTGCCAGCTCACCTAGTCGGGTCGGCTCCTATAATTCACCCCTCCACTTT. Residues: CASSPSRVGSYNSPLHF.

The chain uses TRBV6-5 and TRBJ1-1; a possible D gene is TRBD1 (5 bases). CDR3 length equals 13 residues. Looked up from germline, CDR1 is MNHEY and CDR2 is SVGAGI. CDR3 in DNA: TGTGAATCACGGGGGAAAGGTTCACCCGAAGCTTTCTTT. It encodes CESRGKGSPEAFF.

The CDR3 DNA reads as TGTGCCTGGACGACTGGGAGGTCCTATGGCTACACCTTC. Amino acid sequence: CAWTTGRSYGYTF. The chain joins TRBV30 to TRBJ1-2; no definite D call. Germline V gene lookup returns CDR1 GTSNPN and CDR2 SVGIG (reference sequence). V was trimmed by 4 bases and J by 4 bases, leaving 13 bases between them. The CDR3 is 13 residues long.

V is TRBV5-1 and J is TRBJ2-1; 8 bases agree with TRBD1. Germline CDR1 and CDR2: SGHRS and YFSETQ. V shed 6 bases and J 3 bases; nucleotides not matched to a gene: 11. CDR3 length: 16 residues. CDR3 bases: TGCGCCAGCAACCCGAATCCGGGACAGGTCTACAATGAGCAGTTCTTC. This codes for CASNPNPGQVYNEQFF.

This clone was seen once. This chain connects TRBV6-5 to TRBJ2-2; 7 nucleotides align to TRBD1. In germline, CDR1 is MNHEY, CDR2 SVGAGI. This CDR3 region has 15 residues. V lost 6 bases, J lost 1 base, and 5 bases stayed unmatched. The CDR3 coding sequence is TGTGCCAGCAGCTCACAGGGGTGGAACACCGGGGAGCTGTTTTTT. Residues: CASSSQGWNTGELFF.

This chain connects TRBV5-5 to TRBJ2-7; TRBD1 aligns across 8 bases. Looked up from germline, CDR1 is SGHKS and CDR2 is YYEKEE (reference sequence). V lost 4 bases and J lost 1; bases outside the gene matches: 10. The CDR3 length is 16 residues. The chain's CDR3 is CASSRTYRGESYEQYF. CDR3 in DNA: TGTGCCAGCAGCCGAACCTACAGGGGGGAATCCTACGAGCAGTACTTC. The full variable domain, in which reference TRBV5-5 and TRBJ2-7 provide the parts outside the CDR3, is DAGVTQSPTHLIKTRGQQVTLRCSPISGHKSVSWYQQVLGQGPQFIFQYYEKEERGRGNFPDRFSARQFPNYSSELNVNALLLGDSALYLCASSRTYRGESYEQYFGPGTRLTVT.

The V call is TRBV7-2, the J call TRBJ1-2; D call uncertain. Germline V gene lookup returns CDR1 SGHTA and CDR2 FQGNSA. The CDR3 loop spans 13 amino acids. Trimming pared 0 bases from V and 7 bases from J, leaving 9 bases between. The CDR3 reads CASSLAESSGYTF. The CDR3 DNA reads TGTGCCAGCAGCTTAGCGGAGTCAAGTGGCTACACCTTC.

This chain links TRBV6-2 or TRBV6-3 with TRBJ2-1, with 8 bases aligning to TRBD1. This CDR3 contains 14 residues. Trimming took 6 bases from V and 3 from J; bases not matched to a gene: 4. The germline CDR1 and CDR2 sequences are MNHEY and SVGEGT. CDR3 loop: CASSDRGVYNEQFF. CDR3 nucleotides: TGTGCCAGCAGCGACAGGGGCGTCTACAATGAGCAGTTCTTC.

The V and J genes are TRBV20-1 and TRBJ2-3; no firm D call. CDR3 length equals 12 residues. From germline, CDR1 is DFQATT and CDR2 SNEGSKA (reference sequence). Between the trimmed V and J ends, which lost 5 bases and 1 base, there was a span of 7 bases. CDR3 sequence reads: CSAGGGTDTQYF. The CDR3 coding sequence is TGCAGTGCTGGTGGAGGCACAGATACGCAGTATTTT.

The chain uses TRBV20-1 and TRBJ2-7; D not resolved. Trimming took 6 bases from V and 5 from J, leaving 11 bases between them. Germline V lookup: CDR1 DFQATT, CDR2 SNEGSKA (reference sequence). CDR3 size: 11 residues. CDR3 coding DNA: TGCAGTGCCCAGGTTATCCACGAGCAGTACTTC. Translated, it gives CSAQVIHEQYF.

This chain connects TRBV6-1 to TRBJ1-2; D call uncertain. Trimming cost V 3 bases and J 1 base, with 12 bases left between them. CDR1 and CDR2 from the germline V gene are MNHNS and SASEGT. The CDR3 is made up of 15 amino acids. The CDR3 nucleotides read TGTGCCAGCAGTGACCAGGTAACGAGTAACTATGGCTACACCTTC. This encodes CASSDQVTSNYGYTF.